The source of this T cell receptor beta chain is a study of CD8+CD57+ T cells in acquired aplastic anemia. CDR3 and TCR beta VDJ profiling relied on a genomic DNA template. Each CDR3 protein gets one entry after TCRdb re-called the reads with MiXCR. The sample records 89,000 or so distinct CDR3 sequences, around two thirds being singletons. Trimming removed 6 bases at V and 5 bases at J, with 14 bases between. Germline V gene lookup returns CDR1 SEHNR and CDR2 FQNEAQ (reference sequence). There are 13 residues in the CDR3. By flow cytometry, patients selected for sequencing had shown an expansion of CD8+CD57+ cells.

The V gene is TRBV7-9, the J gene TRBJ2-7, with D perhaps matching TRBD1 or TRBD2 (5 bases each). The origin of this receptor is a human donor with aplastic anemia. What was sequenced was sorted CD4+, CD8+, or CD8+CD57+ T cells (not recorded which) from PBMCs. The CDR3 DNA sequence: TGTGCCAGCAGACCGAGGGGTGGGGACGAGCAGTACTTC. It yields the protein CASRPRGGDEQYF.